Here is one TCR beta chain with its context. TCRdb's copy holds only in-frame clones and misses some; the assay was immunoSEQ multiplex PCR. The sample consists of some 150,000 clones, about 75% of them appearing once. The sample is drawn from a study of blood T cell repertoires in COVID-19. At the level of the study: The samples span acute and convalescent COVID-19 from the United States, Italy and Spain.

Each recovered donor of Cohort 3 presented with two negative PCRs, clearance, or symptom resolution. CDR3 length equals 13 residues. Germline lookup yields CDR1 MNHEY and CDR2 SVGAGI. J lost 4 bases, V lost 10 bases, and 7 bases had no gene match. The rearrangement uses TRBV6-5 and TRBJ2-1; TRBD2 aligns across 7 bases. The receptor comes from a woman aged 45-60 years who had recovered from COVID-19. What was sequenced was PBMCs or T cells enriched from blood (not recorded which). The chain's CDR3 is CATSEAGYNEQFF. CDR3 bases: TGTGCCACCTCAGAAGCGGGGTACAATGAGCAGTTCTTC.